Below are 21 T cell receptor beta chains sequenced from a single sample in a study of blood T cell repertoires in COVID-19. TCRdb's copy holds only in-frame clones and misses some; the assay was immunoSEQ multiplex PCR. The sample holds a few hundred thousand clones, about 86% seen once. The source material was peripheral blood. The receptors derive from an elderly man with acute or convalescent COVID-19.

V is TRBV4-1 and J is TRBJ1-2; no firm D call. Germline assignment: CDR1 MGHRA and CDR2 YSYEKL. The CDR3 loop spans 14 amino acids. V lost 0 bases to trimming and J lost 9 bases, with 14 bases between them. Here the CDR3 reads CASSQDTVRISYTF. The DNA of the CDR3 is TGCGCCAGCAGCCAAGACACGGTCCGTATAAGCTACACCTTC.

The chain joins TRBV30 to TRBJ1-5, with 9 bases aligning to TRBD1. This CDR3 is built from 16 residues. Losses at the gene ends were 0 bases for V and 6 bases for J; bases not matched to a gene: 9. Germline V CDR1 and CDR2: GTSNPN, SVGIG (reference sequence). The CDR3 spells CAWSVQGTGRVQPQHF. The CDR3, as DNA: TGTGCCTGGAGTGTACAAGGGACAGGGAGGGTTCAGCCCCAGCATTTT.

This clone has a single count. The genes are TRBV7-2 and TRBJ1-5; D is ambiguous. CDR1 and CDR2 (germline): SGHTA, FQGNSA. The CDR3 spans 14 residues. Trimming cost V 6 bases and J 6 bases, with 15 bases left between them. CDR3 coding DNA: TGTGCCAGCAGAATAGCGGGCACGGGTCAGCCCCAGCATTTT. It codes for CASRIAGTGQPQHF.

J is TRBJ2-2 and V is TRBV27; a possible D gene is TRBD1 (6 bases). The germline V and J ends were trimmed by 6 bases and 0 bases, with 11 bases remaining between them. CDR3 length: 15 amino acids. Germline V CDR1 and CDR2: MNHEY, SMNVEV (reference sequence). CDR3 nucleotide sequence: TGTGCCAGCAGACCCGGGACACCGAACACCGGGGAGCTGTTTTTT. Translating gives CASRPGTPNTGELFF.

The chain is built from TRBV6-6 and TRBJ2-7; a weak D match, TRBD1 (6 bases). This CDR3 contains 13 residues. CDR1 and CDR2 from the germline V gene are MNHNY and SVGAGI (reference sequence). V was shortened by 6 bases and J by 1 base, with 10 bases between the two germline ends. The CDR3 DNA follows: TGTGCCAGCAGAACAGGGTTTTCCTACGAGCAGTACTTC. Amino acids: CASRTGFSYEQYF.

This clone is a singleton in its sample. The chain employs TRBV5-1 and TRBJ2-3; 11 bases agree with TRBD2. This CDR3 has 17 amino acids. V was clipped by 2 bases and J by 4 bases; unmatched bases: 9. Germline V gene lookup returns CDR1 SGHRS and CDR2 YFSETQ. CDR3 in DNA: TGCGCCAGCAGCTTACCCTCTAGCGGGGGGTCCCCAGATACGCAGTATTTT. Translated: CASSLPSSGGSPDTQYF.

The chain links TRBV6-5 to TRBJ1-6, with a possible D match to TRBD1 (6 bases). Trimming stripped 9 bases from V and 6 bases from J, with 15 bases between. CDR3 length equals 14 residues. Germline V gene data show CDR1 as MNHEY and CDR2 as SVGAGI. As DNA, the CDR3 is TGTGCCAGTGTCACCGGGACAAGTAATTCACCCCTCCACTTT. Translating it yields CASVTGTSNSPLHF.

This clone has only one observation. The gene calls are TRBV28 and TRBJ1-4; D is uncertain. Germline V gives CDR1 MDHEN, CDR2 SYDVKM. V lost 6 bases to trimming and J lost 8 bases, with 19 bases between them. The length of the CDR3 is 15 residues. CDR3 in amino acids: CASSRLGSAQEKLFF. In DNA form, the CDR3 reads TGTGCCAGCAGCCGTCTAGGTTCGGCGCAGGAAAAACTGTTTTTT.

The chain is built from TRBV4-1 and TRBJ2-2, with D uncertain. The germline V gene has CDR1 MGHRA and CDR2 YSYEKL. V was pared by 3 bases and J by 5 bases, with 7 bases between. This CDR3 contains 13 residues. For the CDR3, the DNA is TGCGCCAGCAGCCAGTCTAGGACCGGGGAGCTGTTTTTT. Protein product: CASSQSRTGELFF.

The V and J genes are TRBV19 and TRBJ1-4; no reliable D call. CDR1 is LNHDA and CDR2 is SQIVND in the germline V gene (reference sequence). Trimming left V 7 bases short and J 0 bases short, with 12 bases between. The CDR3 is 15 amino acids. The CDR3 loop reads CASTPRLATNEKLFF. The CDR3 nucleotides read TGTGCCAGTACCCCCCGACTTGCAACTAATGAAAAACTGTTTTTT.

On this clone itself: In the same sample, other DNA sequences code for this CDR3. This rearrangement joins TRBV5-1 to TRBJ1-2; D is undetermined. Germline assignment: CDR1 SGHRS and CDR2 YFSETQ. The CDR3 extends over 14 amino acids. Trimming removed 4 bases at V and 0 bases at J, with 10 bases between. The CDR3, as DNA: TGCGCCAGCAGCCTCGCGGGTACTAACTATGGCTACACCTTC. The encoded protein is CASSLAGTNYGYTF.

The chain links TRBV28 to TRBJ2-7, with 14 bases matching TRBD2. The germline CDR1 and CDR2 sequences are MDHEN and SYDVKM. The CDR3 is made up of 22 amino acids. V shed 3 bases, J shed 2 bases, and the junction held 21 bases outside the gene matches. CDR3 in DNA: TGTGCCAGCAGTTTCACAGAGGGGGGTGGGACTAGCGGGAGTTACCTCCCCTACGAGCAGTACTTC. Protein: CASSFTEGGGTSGSYLPYEQYF.

This clone was seen just once. V gene TRBV7-8 combines with J gene TRBJ1-4, with D tentatively TRBD1 (6 bases). Trimming stripped 5 bases from V and 8 bases from J, with 12 bases between. CDR1 SGHVS and CDR2 FQNEAQ come from the germline V gene. CDR3 length: 13 amino acids. The CDR3, as DNA: TGTGCCAGCAGCCCCGGACAGCGGGAAAAACTGTTTTTT. Translation: CASSPGQREKLFF. The full variable domain, completed using reference TRBV7-8 and TRBJ1-4, is GAGVSQSPRYKVAKRGQDVALRCDPISGHVSLFWYQQALGQGPEFLTYFQNEAQLDKSGLPSDRFFAERPEGSVSTLKIQRTQQEDSAVYLCASSPGQREKLFFGSGTQLSVL.

The chain recombines TRBV12-3 or TRBV12-4 with TRBJ2-1; no firm D call. The CDR3 contains 12 residues. Trimming took off 7 bases at V and 8 bases at J, with 12 bases between the two ends. The chain's CDR3 is CASTTQVYEQFF. For the CDR3, the DNA is TGTGCCAGCACCACTCAGGTCTATGAGCAGTTCTTC.

The gene calls are TRBV6-5 and TRBJ1-3, with D tentatively TRBD1 (6 bases). V was shortened by 6 bases and J by 0 bases, with 12 bases between the two germline ends. The CDR3 covers 15 residues. Germline V lookup: CDR1 MNHEY, CDR2 SVGAGI. In DNA form, the CDR3 reads TGTGCCAGCAGAAAAACAGGGACCTCTGGAAACACCATATATTTT. It translates to CASRKTGTSGNTIYF.

CDR3: CASSQDGRATGVNTEAFF. CDR3 DNA: TGTGCCAGCAGCCAAGATGGGAGAGCTACAGGGGTGAACACTGAAGCTTTCTTT. V gene TRBV3-1 (or the pseudogene TRBV3-2) combines with J gene TRBJ1-1; 7 bases are shared with TRBD1. V trimming: 0 bases; J trimming: 0 bases; junction bases outside the gene matches: 10. Germline assignment: CDR1 LGHDT and CDR2 YNNKEL (reference sequence). This CDR3 has 18 residues.

This rearrangement joins TRBV5-1 to TRBJ2-3; 7 nucleotides match TRBD2. V shed 3 bases and J 4 bases; nucleotides not matched to a gene: 8. This CDR3 is built from 15 residues. The V gene's germline CDR1 is SGHRS and CDR2 YFSETQ. CDR3 sequence (DNA): TGCGCCAGCAGCTATCGCGGGAGCGACGCAGATACGCAGTATTTT. Its protein product is CASSYRGSDADTQYF.

This CDR3 reads CASSPGTGNTEAFF. The CDR3 nucleotides are TGTGCCAGCTCACCAGGGACAGGTAACACTGAAGCTTTCTTT. The rearrangement joins TRBV18 to TRBJ1-1, with 8 bases fitting TRBD1. The CDR3 length is 14 residues. Germline-derived CDR1 and CDR2 are KGHSH and LQKENI. Trimming cost V 2 bases and J 2 bases; bases outside gene matches: 1.

This chain links TRBV12-5 with TRBJ2-1; D is unresolved. CDR1 and CDR2 from the germline V gene are LGHNT and FRNRAP. V dropped 3 bases and J dropped 8 bases, with 11 bases sitting between them. CDR3 size: 13 residues. CDR3 residues: CASGFRREHEQFF. The CDR3 DNA reads as TGTGCTAGTGGTTTCCGCCGCGAACATGAGCAGTTCTTC.

The genes are TRBV6-5 and TRBJ2-7, with TRBD1 matching 8 bases. This CDR3 is built from 15 residues. Germline lookup yields CDR1 MNHEY and CDR2 SVGAGI. Trimming at V came to 8 bases and at J to 0 bases, leaving 9 bases not matched to a gene. CDR3 coding DNA: TGTGCCAGCCGAGGACAGGGCGGTTTCTCCTACGAGCAGTACTTC. This gives the protein CASRGQGGFSYEQYF.

This rearrangement joins TRBV2 to TRBJ1-4; 10 nucleotides align to TRBD1. Germline values: CDR1 SNHLY, CDR2 FYNNEI. V shed 6 bases, J shed 12 bases, and the junction held 16 bases outside the gene matches. The CDR3 totals 16 residues. The DNA for the CDR3 is TGTGCCAGCAGCCAACCTTTGGGACAGGGGTTTATTGAACTGTTTTTT. This translates into CASSQPLGQGFIELFF.